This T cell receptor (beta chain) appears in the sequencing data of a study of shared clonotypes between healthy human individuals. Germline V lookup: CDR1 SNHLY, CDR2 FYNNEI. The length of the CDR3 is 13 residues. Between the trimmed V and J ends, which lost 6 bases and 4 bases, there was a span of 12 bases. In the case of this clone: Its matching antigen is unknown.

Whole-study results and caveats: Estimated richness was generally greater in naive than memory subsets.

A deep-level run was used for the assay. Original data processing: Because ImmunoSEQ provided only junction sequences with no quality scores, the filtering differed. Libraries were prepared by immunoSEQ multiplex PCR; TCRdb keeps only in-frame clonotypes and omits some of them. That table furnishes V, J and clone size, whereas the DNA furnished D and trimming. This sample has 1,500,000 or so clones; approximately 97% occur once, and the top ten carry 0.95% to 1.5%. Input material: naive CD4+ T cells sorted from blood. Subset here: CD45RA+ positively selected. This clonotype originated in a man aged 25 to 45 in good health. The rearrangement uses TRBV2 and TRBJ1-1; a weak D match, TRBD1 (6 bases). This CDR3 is CASRTQGFTEAFF. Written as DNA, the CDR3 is TGTGCCAGCAGGACACAGGGTTTCACTGAAGCTTTCTTT.